This is a list of T cell receptor beta chains from one sample in a study of T cell responses to AZD1222 COVID-19 vaccine. The repertoire was sequenced with immunoSEQ multiplex PCR; TCRdb's copy has only in-frame clones and lacks some. The sample carries some 110,000 clones, roughly 84% recorded once. Sequences were derived from peripheral blood, sampled 28 days after the second AZD1222 dose. The receptors originated from an adult who received the AZD1222 COVID-19 vaccine. Each CDR3 is given with its conserved first and last residue. Fields, in order: J gene, D gene, CDR3 length, V gene, clone size, CDR3 protein, CDR3 DNA. A D gene is named only where the DNA matches it firmly. Size tells how often a clone was seen (once, few, many) or the class of an expanded clone, and some rows leave it out.

TRBJ2-1,NA,11,TRBV20-1,NA,CSARRGNEQFF,TGCAGTGCTCGCAGGGGAAATGAGCAGTTCTTC
TRBJ2-5,TRBD2,13,TRBV12-5,few,CASGLAGGFPQYF,TGTGCTAGTGGGTTAGCGGGGGGCTTTCCCCAGTACTTC
TRBJ2-7,TRBD1,14,TRBV27,NA,CASSLTGSSYEQYF,TGTGCCAGCAGTTTGACAGGGAGCTCCTACGAGCAGTACTTC
TRBJ1-3,NA,15,TRBV7-9,few,CASSLFSRQTNTIYF,TGTGCCAGCAGCTTATTTTCGAGACAGACAAACACCATATATTTT
TRBJ2-2,NA,16,TRBV4-1,NA,CASSQAWGVNTGELFF,TGCGCCAGCAGCCAAGCTTGGGGGGTGAACACCGGGGAGCTGTTTTTT
TRBJ2-5,NA,14,TRBV27,NA,CASSRLGLEETQYF,TGTGCCAGCAGTCGACTGGGGCTAGAAGAGACCCAGTACTTC
TRBJ2-2,NA,15,TRBV5-8,NA,CASSLSVLGGGELFF,TGTGCCAGCAGCTTATCAGTTTTGGGCGGCGGGGAGCTGTTTTTT
TRBJ2-1,TRBD1,15,TRBV9,NA,CASSVGGRGLDEQFF,TGTGCCAGCAGCGTGGGGGGCAGGGGGCTCGATGAGCAGTTCTTC
TRBJ2-1,NA,13,TRBV11-2,NA,CASSLDLGNEQFF,TGTGCCAGCAGCTTAGATCTCGGCAATGAGCAGTTCTTC
TRBJ1-2,NA,13,TRBV3-1/TRBV3-2,NA,CASSQAGWYGYTF,TGTGCCAGCAGCCAGGCAGGGTGGTATGGCTACACCTTC
TRBJ2-1,TRBD2,15,TRBV7-3,NA,CASSRGGSSYNEQFF,TGTGCCAGCAGCCGCGGGGGGAGCTCCTACAATGAGCAGTTCTTC
TRBJ2-7,TRBD2,16,TRBV11-1,NA,CASSPGGAGGYYEQYF,TGTGCCAGCAGCCCGGGCGGGGCGGGAGGGTACTACGAGCAGTACTTC
TRBJ2-1,NA,14,TRBV19,NA,CASRTGEAYNEQFF,TGTGCCAGTAGAACAGGGGAGGCCTACAATGAGCAGTTCTTC
TRBJ1-1,NA,13,TRBV7-3,NA,CASSWTANTEAFF,TGTGCCAGCAGCTGGACAGCTAACACTGAAGCTTTCTTT
TRBJ1-4,NA,17,TRBV7-8,NA,CASSSDRAPQRNEKLFF,TGTGCCAGCAGCTCCGACCGGGCCCCACAGCGGAATGAAAAACTGTTTTTT
TRBJ2-1,NA,16,TRBV9,NA,CASSASGPGQSNEQFF,TGTGCCAGCAGCGCCAGCGGGCCCGGGCAGTCGAATGAGCAGTTCTTC
TRBJ1-5,NA,14,TRBV6-1,NA,CASSENRGNQPQHF,TGTGCCAGCAGTGAAAATCGGGGGAATCAGCCCCAGCATTTT
TRBJ2-6,NA,12,TRBV11-2,NA,CASSSGANVLTF,TGTGCCAGCAGCTCTGGGGCCAACGTCCTGACTTTC
TRBJ2-1,NA,15,TRBV5-1,NA,CASSLVIATNNEQFF,TGCGCCAGCAGCTTGGTCATCGCTACTAACAATGAGCAGTTCTTC
TRBJ2-1,NA,17,TRBV7-8,NA,CASSLIPRRSSHNEQFF,TGTGCCAGCAGCTTAATCCCGCGGCGTTCGTCCCACAATGAGCAGTTCTTC
TRBJ2-3,TRBD2,14,TRBV10-3,NA,CAIKASGLTDTQYF,TGTGCCATCAAGGCTAGCGGGTTAACAGATACGCAGTATTTT
TRBJ1-2,TRBD1,16,TRBV4-1,NA,CASSHDPGQGAEGYTF,TGCGCCAGCAGCCATGATCCGGGACAGGGGGCGGAAGGCTACACCTTC
TRBJ2-7,NA,15,TRBV18,NA,CASSPTGKSFYEQYF,TGTGCCAGCTCACCAACAGGGAAAAGCTTCTACGAGCAGTACTTC
TRBJ2-7,TRBD1,15,TRBV24-1,NA,CATSDAGQGFYEQYF,TGTGCCACCAGTGATGCCGGACAGGGTTTCTACGAGCAGTACTTC
TRBJ2-5,NA,13,TRBV7-2,NA,CASSLFEQETQYF,TGTGCCAGCAGCTTGTTCGAGCAAGAGACCCAGTACTTC
TRBJ1-5,NA,18,TRBV27,NA,CASSLRGGYVGSNQPQHF,TGTGCCAGCAGTCTCCGGGGGGGGTATGTGGGTAGCAATCAGCCCCAGCATTTT
TRBJ1-1,NA,15,TRBV6-5,NA,CASSYSAVRNTEAFF,TGTGCCAGCAGTTACTCGGCTGTGAGAAACACTGAAGCTTTCTTT
TRBJ2-2,NA,14,TRBV11-3,NA,CASSPTGNTGELFF,TGTGCCAGCAGCCCGACAGGGAACACCGGGGAGCTGTTTTTT
TRBJ2-1,NA,15,TRBV2,few,CASSEAGLALNEQFF,TGTGCCAGCAGTGAAGCTGGGTTGGCCCTAAATGAGCAGTTCTTC
TRBJ2-7,TRBD2,13,TRBV9,NA,CASSPGTTYEQYF,TGTGCCAGCAGCCCCGGGACTACCTACGAGCAGTACTTC
TRBJ2-7,NA,15,TRBV5-1,once,CASSQYEGIAYEQYF,TGCGCCAGCAGTCAATATGAGGGGATCGCCTACGAGCAGTACTTC
TRBJ1-6,NA,13,TRBV27,NA,CASGVGLGSPLHF,TGTGCCAGCGGTGTCGGTTTGGGTTCACCCCTCCACTTT
TRBJ2-1,TRBD2,16,TRBV28,few,CASSLKRGGSYNEQFF,TGTGCCAGCAGTTTAAAGCGGGGGGGCTCCTACAATGAGCAGTTCTTC
TRBJ1-2,TRBD1,13,TRBV29-1,once,CSVTGGNDYGYTF,TGCAGCGTTACAGGGGGCAACGACTATGGCTACACCTTC
TRBJ1-1,NA,14,TRBV7-8,few,CASSLGLMNTEAFF,TGTGCCAGCAGCTTAGGACTGATGAACACTGAAGCTTTCTTT
TRBJ2-2,TRBD1,16,TRBV6-1,NA,CASSEPRTGNTGELFF,TGTGCCAGCAGTGAGCCCCGGACAGGGAACACCGGGGAGCTGTTTTTT
TRBJ2-3,NA,14,TRBV27,NA,CASRASASTDTQYF,TGTGCCAGCAGGGCTAGTGCTAGCACAGATACGCAGTATTTT
TRBJ1-4,NA,16,TRBV7-8,NA,CASSSTIGGKDEKLFF,TGTGCCAGCAGCTCAACAATAGGGGGGAAAGATGAAAAACTGTTTTTT
TRBJ1-2,NA,12,TRBV6-5,NA,CASSSVGYGYTF,TGTGCCAGCAGTTCCGTGGGCTATGGCTACACCTTC
TRBJ1-1,NA,12,TRBV28,NA,CASSFEARTAFF,TGTGCCAGCAGTTTTGAGGCCCGTACGGCTTTCTTT
TRBJ2-7,NA,13,TRBV27,NA,CASSVGLTYEQYF,TGTGCCAGCAGTGTGGGACTGACCTACGAGCAGTACTTC